This T cell receptor (beta chain) stems from a study of PD-L1 blockade in urothelial cancer. Study details: Dosed intravenously at 1,200 mg every 3 weeks, atezolizumab was initiated by patients in the mid-2010s. Male sex and bladder-origin urothelial cancer were recorded for about 85% of the roughly 30 patients. Median blood clonality was roughly 0.087, with tens of thousands of unique TCRs.

Method: immunoSEQ multiplex PCR; TCRdb's copy keeps in-frame clones and lacks some. The table includes fewer than 85,000 clones, roughly 90% detected once. Described time point: peripheral blood 6 weeks after treatment start. Every patient provided from 1 to 8 samples, collected pretreatment and on-treatment. The CDR3 is made up of 16 amino acids. In germline, CDR1 is SGDLS, CDR2 YYNGEE. The junction had 6 bases not matched to a gene; V was cut back by 3 bases and J by 2 bases. The receptor comes from a man in his 60s with urothelial cancer. This specimen consisted of PBMCs, obtained around atezolizumab (anti-PD-L1) treatment. V usage is TRBV9 and J usage is TRBJ2-4; TRBD1 aligns across 9 bases. CDR3 coding DNA: TGTGCCAGCAGCGCCACCGGGACAGGGTCCAAAAACATTCAGTACTTC. The encoded protein is CASSATGTGSKNIQYF.